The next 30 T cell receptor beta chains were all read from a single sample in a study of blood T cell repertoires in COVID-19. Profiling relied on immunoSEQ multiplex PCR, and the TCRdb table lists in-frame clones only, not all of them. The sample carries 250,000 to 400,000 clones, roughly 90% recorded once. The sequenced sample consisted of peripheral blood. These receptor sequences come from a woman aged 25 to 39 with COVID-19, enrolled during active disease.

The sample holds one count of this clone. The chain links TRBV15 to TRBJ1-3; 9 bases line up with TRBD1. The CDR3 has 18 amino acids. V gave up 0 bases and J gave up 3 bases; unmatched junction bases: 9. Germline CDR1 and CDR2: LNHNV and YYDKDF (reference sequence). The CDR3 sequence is CATSRDLSTGGFGNTIYF. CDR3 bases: TGTGCCACCAGCAGAGATCTTTCGACAGGGGGATTTGGAAACACCATATATTTT.

CDR3 sequence (DNA): TGTGCTAGTGCCCCAGGCCTTTATCAGCCCCAGCATTTT. This translates into CASAPGLYQPQHF. This chain uses TRBV12-5 with TRBJ1-5, with unresolved D. Trimming cost V 7 bases and J 5 bases, with 12 bases left between them. The CDR3 spans 13 residues. Germline loops: CDR1 LGHNT, CDR2 FRNRAP. Using reference TRBV12-5 and TRBJ1-5 for the parts outside the CDR3, the full variable domain is DARVTQTPRHKVTEMGQEVTMRCQPILGHNTVFWYRQTMMQGLELLAYFRNRAPLDDSGMPKDRFSAEMPDATLATLKIQPSEPRDSAVYFCASAPGLYQPQHFGDGTRLSIL.

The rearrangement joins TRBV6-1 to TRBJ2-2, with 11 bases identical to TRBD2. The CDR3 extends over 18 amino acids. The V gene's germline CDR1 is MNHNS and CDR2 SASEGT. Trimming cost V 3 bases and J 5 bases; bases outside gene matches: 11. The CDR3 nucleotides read TGTGCCAGCAGTGAGGCCCTAGCGGGAGGAATTGGGACCGGGGAGCTGTTTTTT. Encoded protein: CASSEALAGGIGTGELFF.

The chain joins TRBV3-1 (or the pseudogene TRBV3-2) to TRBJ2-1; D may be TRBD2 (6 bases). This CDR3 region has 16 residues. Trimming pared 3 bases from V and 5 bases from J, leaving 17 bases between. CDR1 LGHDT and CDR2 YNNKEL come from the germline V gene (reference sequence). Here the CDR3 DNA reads TGTGCCAGCAGCCATCTTATAGCGGCCACGAACAATGAGCAGTTCTTC. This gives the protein CASSHLIAATNNEQFF.

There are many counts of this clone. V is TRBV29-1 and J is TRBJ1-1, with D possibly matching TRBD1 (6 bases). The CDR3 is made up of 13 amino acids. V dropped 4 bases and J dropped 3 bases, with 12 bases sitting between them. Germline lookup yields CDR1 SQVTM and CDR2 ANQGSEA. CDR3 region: CSVVWGRHTEAFF. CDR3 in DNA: TGCAGCGTTGTATGGGGGCGACACACTGAAGCTTTCTTT.

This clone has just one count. The CDR3 spells CASSPGQRYNSPLHF. In DNA form, the CDR3 reads TGTGCCAGCAGCCCGGGACAGCGCTATAATTCACCCCTCCACTTT. This rearrangement joins TRBV6-2 or TRBV6-3 to TRBJ1-6, with 7 bases aligning to TRBD1. CDR1 is MNHEY, CDR2 SVGEGT, per germline. Trimming at V came to 6 bases and at J to 3 bases, leaving 5 bases not matched to a gene. The CDR3 covers 15 residues.

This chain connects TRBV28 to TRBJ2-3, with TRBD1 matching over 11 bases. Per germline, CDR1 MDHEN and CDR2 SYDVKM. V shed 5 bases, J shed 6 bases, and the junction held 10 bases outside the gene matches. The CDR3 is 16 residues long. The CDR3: CASSRTGGGGADTQYF. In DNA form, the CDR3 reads TGTGCCAGCAGTCGGACAGGGGGCGGTGGGGCTGATACGCAGTATTTT.

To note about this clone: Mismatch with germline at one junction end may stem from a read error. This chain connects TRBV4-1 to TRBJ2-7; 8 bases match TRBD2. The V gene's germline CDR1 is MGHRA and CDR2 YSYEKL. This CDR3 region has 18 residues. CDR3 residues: CASSQEHAPGLGFYKQYF. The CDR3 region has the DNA TGCGCCAGCAGCCAAGAACATGCCCCGGGACTAGGATTCTACAAGCAGTACTTC.

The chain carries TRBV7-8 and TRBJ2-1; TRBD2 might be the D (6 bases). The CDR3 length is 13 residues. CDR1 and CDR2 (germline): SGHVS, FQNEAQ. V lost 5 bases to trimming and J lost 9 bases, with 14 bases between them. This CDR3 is CASSPGRVSEQFF. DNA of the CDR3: TGTGCCAGCAGCCCCGGGAGAGTAAGTGAGCAGTTCTTC.

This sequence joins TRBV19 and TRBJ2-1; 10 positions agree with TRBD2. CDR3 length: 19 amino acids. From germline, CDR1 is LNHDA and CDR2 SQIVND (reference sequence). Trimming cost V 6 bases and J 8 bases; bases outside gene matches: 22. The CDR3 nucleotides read TGTGCCAGTAGCACCCGAGCCCCACAAGTGGCTAGCGGGAGCTATGAGCAGTTCTTC. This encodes CASSTRAPQVASGSYEQFF.

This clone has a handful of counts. The CDR3 region is CASSIVNGNTEAFF. In DNA form, the CDR3 reads TGTGCCAGTAGTATAGTAAACGGGAACACTGAAGCTTTCTTT. The genes are TRBV19 and TRBJ1-1; D remains unclear. This CDR3 is built from 14 residues. Germline V CDR1 and CDR2: LNHDA, SQIVND (reference sequence). The V gene lost 1 base and the J gene lost 1 base, with 7 bases spanning the gap.

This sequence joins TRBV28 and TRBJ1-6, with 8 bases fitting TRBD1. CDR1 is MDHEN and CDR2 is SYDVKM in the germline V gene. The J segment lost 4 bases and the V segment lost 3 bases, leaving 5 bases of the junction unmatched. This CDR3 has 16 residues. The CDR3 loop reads CASSFAGGAYNSPLHF. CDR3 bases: TGTGCCAGCAGTTTCGCAGGGGGCGCTTATAATTCACCCCTCCACTTT.

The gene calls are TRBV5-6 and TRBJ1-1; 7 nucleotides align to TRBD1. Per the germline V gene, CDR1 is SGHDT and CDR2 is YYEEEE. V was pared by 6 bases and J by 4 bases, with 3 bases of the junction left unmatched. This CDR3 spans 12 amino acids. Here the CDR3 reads CASNRGSTEAFF. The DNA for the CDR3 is TGTGCCAGCAACAGGGGAAGCACTGAAGCTTTCTTT.

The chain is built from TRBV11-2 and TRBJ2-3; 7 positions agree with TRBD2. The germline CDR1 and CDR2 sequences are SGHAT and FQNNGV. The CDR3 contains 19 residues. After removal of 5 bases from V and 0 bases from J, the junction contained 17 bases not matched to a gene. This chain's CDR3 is CASSPSPTRLAASTDTQYF. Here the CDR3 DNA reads TGTGCCAGCAGCCCTAGCCCGACGAGACTAGCAGCTAGCACAGATACGCAGTATTTT.

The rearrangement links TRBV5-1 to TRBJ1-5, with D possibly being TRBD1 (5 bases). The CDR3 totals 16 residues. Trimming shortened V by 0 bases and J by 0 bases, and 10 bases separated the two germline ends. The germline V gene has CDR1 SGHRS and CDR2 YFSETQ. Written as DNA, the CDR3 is TGCGCCAGCAGCTTGGAGGGGCCACATAGCAATCAGCCCCAGCATTTT. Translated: CASSLEGPHSNQPQHF.

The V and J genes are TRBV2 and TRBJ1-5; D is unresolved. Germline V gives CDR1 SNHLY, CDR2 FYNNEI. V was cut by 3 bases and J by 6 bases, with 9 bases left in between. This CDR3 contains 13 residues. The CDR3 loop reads CASSDDMGQPQHF. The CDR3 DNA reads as TGTGCCAGCAGTGACGACATGGGTCAGCCCCAGCATTTT. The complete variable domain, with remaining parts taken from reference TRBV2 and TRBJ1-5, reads EPEVTQTPSHQVTQMGQEVILRCVPISNHLYFYWYRQILGQKVEFLVSFYNNEISEKSEIFDDQFSVERPDGSNFTLKIRSTKLEDSAMYFCASSDDMGQPQHFGDGTRLSIL.

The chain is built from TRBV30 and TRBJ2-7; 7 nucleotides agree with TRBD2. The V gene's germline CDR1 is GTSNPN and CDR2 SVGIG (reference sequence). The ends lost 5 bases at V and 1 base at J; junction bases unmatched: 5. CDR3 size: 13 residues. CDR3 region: CAWERGGSYEQYF. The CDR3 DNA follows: TGTGCCTGGGAGCGGGGCGGGTCCTACGAGCAGTACTTC.

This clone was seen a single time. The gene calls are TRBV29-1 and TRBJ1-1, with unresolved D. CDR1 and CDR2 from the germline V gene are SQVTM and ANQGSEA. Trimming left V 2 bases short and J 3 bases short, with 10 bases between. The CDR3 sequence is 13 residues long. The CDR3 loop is CSVESQADTEAFF. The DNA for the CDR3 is TGCAGCGTTGAAAGCCAGGCAGACACTGAAGCTTTCTTT.

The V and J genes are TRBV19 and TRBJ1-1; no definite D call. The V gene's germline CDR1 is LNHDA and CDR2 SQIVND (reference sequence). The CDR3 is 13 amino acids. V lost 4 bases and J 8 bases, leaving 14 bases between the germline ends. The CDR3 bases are TGTGCCAGTAGTACAAACAGCCCTTTGGAAGCTTTCTTT. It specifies CASSTNSPLEAFF.

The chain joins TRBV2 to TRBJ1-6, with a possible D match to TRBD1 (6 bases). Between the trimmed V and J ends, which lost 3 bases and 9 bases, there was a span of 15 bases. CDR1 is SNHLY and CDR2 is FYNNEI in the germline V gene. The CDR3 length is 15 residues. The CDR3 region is CASSDTRGSVSPLHF. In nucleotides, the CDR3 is TGTGCCAGCAGTGATACCAGGGGATCGGTTTCACCCCTCCACTTT.

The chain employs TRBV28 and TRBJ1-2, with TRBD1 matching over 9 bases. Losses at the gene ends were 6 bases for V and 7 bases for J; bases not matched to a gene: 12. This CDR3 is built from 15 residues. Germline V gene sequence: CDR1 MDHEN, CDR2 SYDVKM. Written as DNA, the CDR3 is TGTGCCAGCAGGTTTACCCACAGGGGGCAAAGTGGCTACACCTTC. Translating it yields CASRFTHRGQSGYTF.

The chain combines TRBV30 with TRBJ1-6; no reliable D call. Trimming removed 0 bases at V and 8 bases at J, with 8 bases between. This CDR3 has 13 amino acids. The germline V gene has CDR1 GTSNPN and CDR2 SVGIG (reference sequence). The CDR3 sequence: CAWSVLSDSPLHF. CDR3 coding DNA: TGTGCCTGGAGTGTACTTTCTGATTCACCCCTCCACTTT.

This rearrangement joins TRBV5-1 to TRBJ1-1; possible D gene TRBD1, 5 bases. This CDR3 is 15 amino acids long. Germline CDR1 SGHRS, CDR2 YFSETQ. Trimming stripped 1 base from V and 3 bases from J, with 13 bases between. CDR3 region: CASSLNWGLDTEAFF. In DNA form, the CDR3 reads TGCGCCAGCAGCTTGAATTGGGGCCTGGACACTGAAGCTTTCTTT.

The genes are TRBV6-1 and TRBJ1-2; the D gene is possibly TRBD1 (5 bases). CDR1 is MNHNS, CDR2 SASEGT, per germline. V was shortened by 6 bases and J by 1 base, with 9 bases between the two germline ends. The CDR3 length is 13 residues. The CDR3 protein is CASSLQDNYGYTF. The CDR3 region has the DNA TGTGCCAGCAGCTTACAGGATAACTATGGCTACACCTTC.

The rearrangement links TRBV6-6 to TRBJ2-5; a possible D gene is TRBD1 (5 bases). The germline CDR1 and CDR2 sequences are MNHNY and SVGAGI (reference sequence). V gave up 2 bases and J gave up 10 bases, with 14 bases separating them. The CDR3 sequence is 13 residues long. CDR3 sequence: CASSYHRIMDQYF. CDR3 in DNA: TGTGCCAGCAGTTACCACAGGATCATGGACCAGTACTTC.

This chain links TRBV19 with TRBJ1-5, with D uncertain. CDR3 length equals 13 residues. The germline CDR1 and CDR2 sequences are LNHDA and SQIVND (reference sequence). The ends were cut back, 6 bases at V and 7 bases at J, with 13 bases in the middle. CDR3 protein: CASSGVFRQPQHF. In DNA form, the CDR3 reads TGTGCCAGTAGCGGGGTGTTTCGGCAGCCCCAGCATTTT.

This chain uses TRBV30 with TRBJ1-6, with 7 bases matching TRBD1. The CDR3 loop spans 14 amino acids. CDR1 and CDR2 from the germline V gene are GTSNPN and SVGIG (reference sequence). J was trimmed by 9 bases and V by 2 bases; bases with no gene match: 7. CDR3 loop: CAWSPGTVGSPLHF. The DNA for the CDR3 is TGTGCCTGGAGTCCCGGGACAGTCGGTTCACCCCTCCACTTT.

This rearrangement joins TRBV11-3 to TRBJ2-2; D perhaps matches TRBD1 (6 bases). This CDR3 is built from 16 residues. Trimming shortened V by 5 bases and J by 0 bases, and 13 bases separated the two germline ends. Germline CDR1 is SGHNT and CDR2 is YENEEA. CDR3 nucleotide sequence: TGTGCCAGCAGCCCGTTACAGGGCTCGAACACCGGGGAGCTGTTTTTT. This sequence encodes CASSPLQGSNTGELFF. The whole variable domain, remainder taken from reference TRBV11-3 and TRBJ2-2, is EAGVVQSPRYKIIEKKQPVAFWCNPISGHNTLYWYLQNLGQGPELLIRYENEEAVDDSQLPKDRFSAERLKGVDSTLKIQPAELGDSAVYLCASSPLQGSNTGELFFGEGSRLTVL.

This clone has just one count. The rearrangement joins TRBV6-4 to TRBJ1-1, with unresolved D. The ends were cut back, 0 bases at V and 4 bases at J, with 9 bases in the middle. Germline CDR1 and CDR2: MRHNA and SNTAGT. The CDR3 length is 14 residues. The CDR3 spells CASSDSKFGTEAFF. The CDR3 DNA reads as TGTGCCAGCAGTGACTCGAAGTTCGGCACTGAAGCTTTCTTT.

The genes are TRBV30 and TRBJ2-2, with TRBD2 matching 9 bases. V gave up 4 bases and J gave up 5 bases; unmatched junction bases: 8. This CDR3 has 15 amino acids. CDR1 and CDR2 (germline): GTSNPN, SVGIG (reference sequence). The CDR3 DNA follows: TGTGCCTGGACTACGCGGGGGGGAAATACCGGGGAGCTGTTTTTT. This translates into CAWTTRGGNTGELFF.